This T cell receptor (beta chain) was obtained from a study of OX40 agonist ivuxolimab in advanced cancers. Study overall: Those enrolled were 82.7% male, with a mean age of about 66 years and ages from roughly 20 to 85.

The CDR3 spans 14 residues. Germline V gene data show CDR1 as MGHRA and CDR2 as YSYEKL. The V and J ends lost 4 bases and 8 bases respectively, with 15 bases between them. Overall study findings and caveats: Nonresponders included some who also had low normalized T-cell clonal expansion.

Points on this clone: Its antigen is not identified.

Using immunoSEQ multiplex PCR, the repertoire was profiled, and TCRdb retains in-frame clones only, with some absent. Found here are fewer than 20,000 clones, roughly 85% of them singletons; the top ten hold approximately 60%. The chain has TRBV4-1 and TRBJ2-1; D remains ambiguous. The receptor was isolated from an adult with an advanced solid tumor such as melanoma, head and neck, liver or kidney cancer. Sequences were derived from CD4+ or CD8+ T cells sorted from blood, sampled in a trial of the OX40 agonist ivuxolimab. The CDR3 coding sequence is TGCGCCAGCAGCCTCGGCCCGATGGGCGATGAGCAGTTCTTC. The encoded protein is CASSLGPMGDEQFF.